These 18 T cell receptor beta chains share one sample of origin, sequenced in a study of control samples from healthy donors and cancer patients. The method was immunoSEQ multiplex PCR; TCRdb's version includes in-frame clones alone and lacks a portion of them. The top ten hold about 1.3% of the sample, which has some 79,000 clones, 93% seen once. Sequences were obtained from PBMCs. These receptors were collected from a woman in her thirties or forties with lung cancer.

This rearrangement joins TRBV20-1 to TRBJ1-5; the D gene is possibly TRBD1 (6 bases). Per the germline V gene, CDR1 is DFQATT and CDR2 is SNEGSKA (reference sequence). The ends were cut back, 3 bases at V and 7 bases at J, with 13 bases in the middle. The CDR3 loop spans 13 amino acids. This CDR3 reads CSASGPGGQPQHF. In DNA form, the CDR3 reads TGCAGTGCTAGTGGTCCTGGGGGCCAGCCCCAGCATTTT.

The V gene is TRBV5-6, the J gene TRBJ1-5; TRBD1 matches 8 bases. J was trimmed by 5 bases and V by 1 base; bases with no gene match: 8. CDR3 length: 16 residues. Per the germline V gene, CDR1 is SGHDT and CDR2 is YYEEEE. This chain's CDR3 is CASSLWVSGGYQPQHF. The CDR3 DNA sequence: TGTGCCAGCAGCTTGTGGGTTTCAGGGGGCTATCAGCCCCAGCATTTT.

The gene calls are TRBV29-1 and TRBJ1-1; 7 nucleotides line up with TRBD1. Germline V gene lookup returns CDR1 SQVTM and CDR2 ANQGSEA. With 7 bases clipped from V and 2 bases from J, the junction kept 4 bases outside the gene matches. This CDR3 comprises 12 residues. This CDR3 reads CSGQGVNTEAFF. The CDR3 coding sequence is TGCAGCGGTCAGGGGGTAAACACTGAAGCTTTCTTT.

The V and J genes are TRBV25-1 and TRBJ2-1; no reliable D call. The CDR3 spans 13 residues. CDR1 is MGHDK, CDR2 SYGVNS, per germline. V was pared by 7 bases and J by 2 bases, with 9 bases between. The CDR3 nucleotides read TGTGCCAGCACGGCACACACCTACAATGAGCAGTTCTTC. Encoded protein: CASTAHTYNEQFF.

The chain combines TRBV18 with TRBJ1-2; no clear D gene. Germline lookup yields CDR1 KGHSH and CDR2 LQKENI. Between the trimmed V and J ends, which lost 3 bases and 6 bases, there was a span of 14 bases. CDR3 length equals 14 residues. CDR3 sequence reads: CASSPSRTVDGYTF. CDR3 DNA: TGTGCCAGCTCACCGTCGCGGACGGTGGATGGCTACACCTTC.

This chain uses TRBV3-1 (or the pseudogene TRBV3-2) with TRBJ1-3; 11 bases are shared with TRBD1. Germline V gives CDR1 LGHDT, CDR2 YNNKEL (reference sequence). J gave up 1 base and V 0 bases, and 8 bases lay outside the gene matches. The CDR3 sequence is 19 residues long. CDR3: CASSQESGTGGGSGNTIYF. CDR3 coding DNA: TGTGCCAGCAGCCAAGAGAGCGGGACAGGGGGTGGTTCTGGAAACACCATATATTTT.

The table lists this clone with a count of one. The CDR3 DNA sequence: TGTGCCAGCAGGGTGGAAGATCAGCCCCAGCATTTT. It codes for CASRVEDQPQHF. The chain is built from TRBV6-5 and TRBJ1-5; no reliable D call. The germline V and J ends were trimmed by 6 bases and 5 bases, with 8 bases remaining between them. CDR1 is MNHEY, CDR2 SVGAGI, per germline. The length of the CDR3 is 12 residues.

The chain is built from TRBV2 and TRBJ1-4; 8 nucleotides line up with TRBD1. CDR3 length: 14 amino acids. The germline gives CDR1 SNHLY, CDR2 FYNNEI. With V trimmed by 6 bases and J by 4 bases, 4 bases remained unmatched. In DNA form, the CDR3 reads TGTGCCAGCAGGCAGGGGGCCGGTAATGAAAAACTGTTTTTT. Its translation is CASRQGAGNEKLFF.

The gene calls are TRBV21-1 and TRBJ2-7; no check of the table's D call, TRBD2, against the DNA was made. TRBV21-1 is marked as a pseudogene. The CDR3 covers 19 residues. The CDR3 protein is CASPQRTLRSGGASYEQYF. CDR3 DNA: TGTGCCAGCCCACAACGGACGTTGCGTAGCGGGGGGGCTTCCTACGAGCAGTACTTC.

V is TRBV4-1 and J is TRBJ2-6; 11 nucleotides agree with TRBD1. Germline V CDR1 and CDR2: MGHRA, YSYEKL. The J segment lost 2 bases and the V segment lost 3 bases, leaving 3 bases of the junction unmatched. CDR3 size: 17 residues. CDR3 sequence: CASSHQGQGAGANVLTF. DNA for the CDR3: TGCGCCAGCAGCCATCAGGGACAGGGGGCTGGGGCCAACGTCCTGACTTTC.

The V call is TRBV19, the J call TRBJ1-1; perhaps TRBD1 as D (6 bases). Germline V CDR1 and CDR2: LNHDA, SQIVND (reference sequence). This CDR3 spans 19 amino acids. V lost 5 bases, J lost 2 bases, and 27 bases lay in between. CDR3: CASSPRLQSGGRKNTEAFF. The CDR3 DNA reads TGTGCCAGTAGTCCTCGTCTCCAATCCGGGGGGCGAAAAAACACTGAAGCTTTCTTT.

CDR3 sequence reads: CASSSLSGRRFNEQFF. The CDR3 coding sequence is TGTGCCAGCAGCTCTTTAAGCGGGAGAAGGTTCAATGAGCAGTTCTTC. The chain joins TRBV11-2 to TRBJ2-1; 8 bases line up with TRBD2. Germline loops: CDR1 SGHAT, CDR2 FQNNGV. V lost 4 bases to trimming and J lost 6 bases; unmatched junction nucleotides: 11. CDR3 length equals 16 residues.

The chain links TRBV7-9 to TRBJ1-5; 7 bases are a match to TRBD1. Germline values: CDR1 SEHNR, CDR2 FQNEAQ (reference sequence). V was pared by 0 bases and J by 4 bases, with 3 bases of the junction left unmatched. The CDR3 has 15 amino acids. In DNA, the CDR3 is TGTGCCAGCAGCTTAGCCGGGACAGTGAATCAGCCCCAGCATTTT. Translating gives CASSLAGTVNQPQHF.

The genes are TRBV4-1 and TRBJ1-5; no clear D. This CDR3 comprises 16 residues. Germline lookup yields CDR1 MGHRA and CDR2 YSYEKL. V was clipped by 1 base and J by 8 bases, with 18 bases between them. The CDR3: CASSQVSREPKKPQHF. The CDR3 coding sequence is TGCGCCAGCAGCCAAGTATCACGGGAGCCCAAGAAGCCCCAGCATTTT.

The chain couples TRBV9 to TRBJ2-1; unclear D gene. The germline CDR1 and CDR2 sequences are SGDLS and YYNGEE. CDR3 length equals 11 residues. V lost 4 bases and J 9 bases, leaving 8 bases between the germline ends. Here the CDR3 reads CASSPGSEQFF. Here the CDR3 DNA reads TGTGCCAGCAGCCCAGGCTCTGAGCAGTTCTTC.

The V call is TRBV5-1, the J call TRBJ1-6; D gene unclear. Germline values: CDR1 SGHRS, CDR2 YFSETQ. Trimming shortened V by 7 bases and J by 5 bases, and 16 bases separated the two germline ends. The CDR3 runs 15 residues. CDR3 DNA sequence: TGCGCCAGCCGAAGCGAGGGAAGGAATAATTCACCCCTCCACTTT. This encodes CASRSEGRNNSPLHF.

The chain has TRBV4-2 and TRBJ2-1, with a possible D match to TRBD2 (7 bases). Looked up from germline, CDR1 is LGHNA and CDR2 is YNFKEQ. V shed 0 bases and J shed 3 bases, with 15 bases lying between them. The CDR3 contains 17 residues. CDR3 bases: TGTGCCAGCAGCCAAGATATGAGCGGGACAATCTACAATGAGCAGTTCTTC. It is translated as CASSQDMSGTIYNEQFF.

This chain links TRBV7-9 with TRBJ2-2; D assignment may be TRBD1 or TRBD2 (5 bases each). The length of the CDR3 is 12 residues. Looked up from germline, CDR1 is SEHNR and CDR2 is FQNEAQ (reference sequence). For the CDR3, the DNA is TGTGTTGGGACGGTTCCTCCCGGGGAGCTGTTTTTT. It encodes CVGTVPPGELFF.